A single T cell receptor beta chain is shown here with its context. This sample stems from a study of OX40 agonist ivuxolimab in advanced cancers. About the study: Patients were dosed intravenously with ivuxolimab at 0.01 to 10 mg/kg every 2 weeks. Enrollees could have had prior anti-PD-1, anti-PD-L1 or anti-CTLA-4 therapy, which 40% to 45% had received.

The cohort excluded patients with autoimmune disease history or systemic immunosuppression. Peripheral blood came from all dose cohorts at three timepoints. The CDR3 is made up of 13 amino acids. The germline CDR1 and CDR2 sequences are WSHSY and SAAADI. The V gene lost 1 base and the J gene lost 6 bases, with 9 bases spanning the gap. Here immunoSEQ multiplex PCR was the method, and the copy in TCRdb shows in-frame clones only, minus some. The data show 95,000 or so clones, about 85% seen once. The sequence came from an adult with an advanced solid tumor such as melanoma, head and neck, liver or kidney cancer. This sample comprised CD4+ or CD8+ T cells sorted from blood, obtained in a trial of the OX40 agonist ivuxolimab. This chain uses TRBV10-2 with TRBJ1-2, with no clear D. The CDR3 loop reads CASSEWGYDGYTF. The CDR3 nucleotides are TGCGCCAGCAGTGAGTGGGGATACGATGGCTACACCTTC.